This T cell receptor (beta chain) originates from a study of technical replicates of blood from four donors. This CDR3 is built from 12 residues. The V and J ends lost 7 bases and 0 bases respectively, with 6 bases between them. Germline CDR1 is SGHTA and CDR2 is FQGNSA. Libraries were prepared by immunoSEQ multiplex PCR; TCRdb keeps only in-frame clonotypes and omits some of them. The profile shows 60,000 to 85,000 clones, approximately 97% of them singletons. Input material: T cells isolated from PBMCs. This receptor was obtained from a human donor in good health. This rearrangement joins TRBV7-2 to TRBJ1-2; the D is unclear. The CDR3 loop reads CASTGTNYGYTF. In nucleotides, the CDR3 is TGTGCCAGCACCGGGACTAACTATGGCTACACCTTC. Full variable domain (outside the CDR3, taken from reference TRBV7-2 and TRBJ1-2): GAGVSQSPSNKVTEKGKDVELRCDPISGHTALYWYRQSLGQGLEFLIYFQGNSAPDKSGLPSDRFSAERTGGSVSTLTIQRTQQEDSAVYLCASTGTNYGYTFGSGTRLTVV.